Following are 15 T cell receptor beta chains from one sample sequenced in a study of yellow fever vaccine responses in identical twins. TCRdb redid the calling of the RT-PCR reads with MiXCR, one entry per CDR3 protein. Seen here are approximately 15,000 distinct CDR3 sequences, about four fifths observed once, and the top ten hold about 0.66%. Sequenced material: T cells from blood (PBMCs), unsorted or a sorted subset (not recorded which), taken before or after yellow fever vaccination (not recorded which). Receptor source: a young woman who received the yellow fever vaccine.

The CDR3 protein is CAIRTTELNTEAFF. The CDR3 DNA reads as TGTGCCATCAGGACGACAGAACTAAACACTGAAGCTTTCTTT. The chain joins TRBV10-3 to TRBJ1-1, with D tentatively TRBD1 (5 bases). V was pared by 6 bases and J by 2 bases, with 13 bases between. The CDR3 extends over 14 amino acids. Germline CDR1 and CDR2: ENHRY and SYGVKD.

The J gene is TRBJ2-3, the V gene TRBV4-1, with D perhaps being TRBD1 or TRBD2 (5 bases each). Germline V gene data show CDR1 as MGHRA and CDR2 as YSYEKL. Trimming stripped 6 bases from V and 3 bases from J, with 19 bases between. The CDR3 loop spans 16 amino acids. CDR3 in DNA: TGCGCCAGCAGTCCTGGGGACCAGCGGAGGACAGATACGCAGTATTTT. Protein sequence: CASSPGDQRRTDTQYF.

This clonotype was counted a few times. The CDR3 sequence: CASSFRGNHNEQFF. In DNA form, the CDR3 reads TGTGCCAGCAGTTTCAGGGGGAATCACAATGAGCAGTTCTTC. V and J are TRBV28 and TRBJ2-1; TRBD1 matches 7 bases. Unmatched junction bases numbered 4, after V lost 3 bases and J lost 5 bases. Germline V CDR1 and CDR2: MDHEN, SYDVKM. The CDR3 has 14 residues.

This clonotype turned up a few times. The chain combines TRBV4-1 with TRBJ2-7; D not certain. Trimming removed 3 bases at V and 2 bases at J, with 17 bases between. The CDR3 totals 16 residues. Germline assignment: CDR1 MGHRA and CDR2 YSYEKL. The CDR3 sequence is CASSQEYSARPYEQYF. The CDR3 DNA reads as TGCGCCAGCAGCCAGGAATACTCGGCCAGACCCTACGAGCAGTACTTC.

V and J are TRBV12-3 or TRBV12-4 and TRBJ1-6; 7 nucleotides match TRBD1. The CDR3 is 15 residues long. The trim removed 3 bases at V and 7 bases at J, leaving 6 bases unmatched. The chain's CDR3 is CASSFFDRENSPLHF. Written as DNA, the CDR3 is TGTGCCAGCAGTTTCTTCGACAGGGAGAATTCACCCCTCCACTTT.

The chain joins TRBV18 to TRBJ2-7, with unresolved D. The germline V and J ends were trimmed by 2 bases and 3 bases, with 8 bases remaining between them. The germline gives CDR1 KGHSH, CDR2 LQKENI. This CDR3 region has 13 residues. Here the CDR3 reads CASSPSWDYEQYV. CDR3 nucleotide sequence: TGTGCCAGCTCACCAAGTTGGGACTACGAGCAGTACGTC.

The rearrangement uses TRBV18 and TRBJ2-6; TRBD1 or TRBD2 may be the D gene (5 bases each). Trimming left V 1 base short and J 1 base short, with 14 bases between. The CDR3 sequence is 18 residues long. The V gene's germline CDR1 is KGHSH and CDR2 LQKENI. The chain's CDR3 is CASSPRDVRVSGANVLTF. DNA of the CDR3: TGTGCCAGCTCACCACGGGACGTTAGAGTGTCTGGGGCCAACGTCCTGACTTTC.

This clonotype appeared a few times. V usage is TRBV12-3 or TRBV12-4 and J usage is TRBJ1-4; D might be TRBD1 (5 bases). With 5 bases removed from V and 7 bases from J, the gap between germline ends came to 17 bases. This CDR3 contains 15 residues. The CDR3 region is CASSRGGVRVEKLFF. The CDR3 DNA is TGTGCCAGCAGTCGCGGGGGGGTACGGGTTGAAAAACTGTTTTTT.

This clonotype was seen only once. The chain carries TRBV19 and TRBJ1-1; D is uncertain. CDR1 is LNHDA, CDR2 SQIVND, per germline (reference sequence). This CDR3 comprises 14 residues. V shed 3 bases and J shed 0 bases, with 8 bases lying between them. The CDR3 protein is CASSIGRVNTEAFF. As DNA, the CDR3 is TGTGCCAGTAGTATTGGGCGGGTGAACACTGAAGCTTTCTTT.

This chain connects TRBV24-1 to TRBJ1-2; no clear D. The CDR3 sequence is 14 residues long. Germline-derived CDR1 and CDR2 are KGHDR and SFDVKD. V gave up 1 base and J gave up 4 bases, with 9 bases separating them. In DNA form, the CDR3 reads TGTGCCACCAGTGATTTTAGGGTTGCCTATGGCTACACCTTC. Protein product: CATSDFRVAYGYTF.

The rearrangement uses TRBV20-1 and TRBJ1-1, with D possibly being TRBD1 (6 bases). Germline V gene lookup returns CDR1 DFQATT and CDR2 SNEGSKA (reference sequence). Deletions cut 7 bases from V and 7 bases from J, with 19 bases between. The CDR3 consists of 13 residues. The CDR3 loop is CSGTRGGASEAFF. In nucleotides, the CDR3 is TGCAGTGGGACCCGGGGGGGGGCGAGTGAAGCTTTCTTT.

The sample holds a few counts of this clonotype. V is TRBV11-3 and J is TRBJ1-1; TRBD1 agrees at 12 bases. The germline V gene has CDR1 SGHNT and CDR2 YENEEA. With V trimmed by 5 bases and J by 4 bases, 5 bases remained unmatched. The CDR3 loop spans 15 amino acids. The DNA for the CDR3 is TGTGCCAGCAGCAGAGGGACAGGGGGCGGCACTGAAGCTTTCTTT. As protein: CASSRGTGGGTEAFF.

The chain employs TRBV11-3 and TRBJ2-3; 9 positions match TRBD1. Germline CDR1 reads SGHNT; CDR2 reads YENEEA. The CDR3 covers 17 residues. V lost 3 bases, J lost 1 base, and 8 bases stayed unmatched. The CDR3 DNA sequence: TGTGCCAGCAGCTTTCCGGACAGGGGACCGCGCACAGATACGCAGTATTTT. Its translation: CASSFPDRGPRTDTQYF.

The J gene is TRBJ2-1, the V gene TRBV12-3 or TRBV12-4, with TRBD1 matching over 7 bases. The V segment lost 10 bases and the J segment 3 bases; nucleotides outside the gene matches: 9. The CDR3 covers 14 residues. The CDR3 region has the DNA TGTGCCACGGCACGGACAGGTTTCTACAATGAGCAGTTCTTC. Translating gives CATARTGFYNEQFF.

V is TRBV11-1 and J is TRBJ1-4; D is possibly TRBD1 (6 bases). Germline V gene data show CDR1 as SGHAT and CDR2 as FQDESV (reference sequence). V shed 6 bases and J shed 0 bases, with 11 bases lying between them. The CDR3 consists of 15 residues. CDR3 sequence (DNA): TGTGCCAGCAGACAGGGACAAGCAACTAATGAAAAACTGTTTTTT. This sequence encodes CASRQGQATNEKLFF.